One T cell receptor beta chain is described in this entry. Its antigen is unknown. These data come from a study of immune evolution from preneoplasia to lung adenocarcinoma. Findings of the study overall: Normal lung had the highest top T cell clone frequencies. Later-stage lesions appeared to have more T cells, more diversity, less clonality. Highest clonality occurred in KRAS-mutant, not EGFR-mutant or double wild-type, nodules.

The data were produced by immunoSEQ multiplex PCR, yet TCRdb's version contains in-frame clones alone and is incomplete. The profile covers around 10,000 clones, with about 79% appearing a single time and about 4% taken by the ten largest. The germline V gene has CDR1 GTSNPN and CDR2 SVGIG (reference sequence). CDR3 size: 15 residues. V lost 2 bases, J lost 2 bases, and 14 bases lay in between. The sample was FFPE minimally invasive lung adenocarcinoma tissue. This TCR was sampled from a person aged 60 to 80 with lung adenocarcinoma. V and J are TRBV30 and TRBJ2-3; tentatively, D is TRBD2 (6 bases). The CDR3 sequence: CAWSPGLINTDTQYF. The CDR3 DNA follows: TGTGCCTGGAGTCCGGGACTTATAAACACAGATACGCAGTATTTT.